The 26 T cell receptor beta chains below were found in one sample sequenced in a study of T cells in Graves' hyperthyroidism and ophthalmopathy. RNA transcripts served as the template for amplifying TCR beta CDR3 regions. The study used the HTBI primer set for a first-round RT-PCR of the TCR CDR3. Each CDR3 protein gets one entry after TCRdb re-called the multiplex PCR reads with MiXCR. This sample has some 700,000 distinct CDR3 sequences, with 17% found just once. Sequences were obtained from blood. The source of these receptors is a man in his fifties with Graves' hyperthyroidism.

This clonotype was seen a handful of times. The chain has TRBV5-1 and TRBJ2-7, with 8 positions matching TRBD1. Germline V CDR1 and CDR2: SGHRS, YFSETQ. The trim removed 6 bases at V and 7 bases at J, leaving 15 bases unmatched. This CDR3 region has 15 residues. Written as DNA, the CDR3 is TGCGCCAGCAATGAAATGACAGGGGAAAAAGGGGAGCAGTACTTC. This encodes CASNEMTGEKGEQYF.

This clonotype was seen many times. The chain uses TRBV27 and TRBJ1-6; D possibly corresponds to TRBD1 (6 bases). The CDR3 is 16 residues long. V shed 1 base and J shed 7 bases, with 14 bases lying between them. Germline CDR1 reads MNHEY; CDR2 reads SMNVEV (reference sequence). In DNA form, the CDR3 reads TGTGCCAGCAGTTTATATGGGGGGCGCGACAATTCACCCCTCCACTTT. Amino acids: CASSLYGGRDNSPLHF.

This clonotype has at least ten counts. This rearrangement joins TRBV28 to TRBJ2-3, with a possible D match to TRBD1 (5 bases). This CDR3 contains 13 residues. V was pared by 5 bases and J by 0 bases, with 6 bases between. Germline V gives CDR1 MDHEN, CDR2 SYDVKM. This CDR3 reads CASSTGSTDTQYF. CDR3 in DNA: TGTGCCAGCAGTACAGGTAGCACAGATACGCAGTATTTT. Together with reference TRBV28 and TRBJ2-3, the CDR3 gives the full variable domain: DVKVTQSSRYLVKRTGEKVFLECVQDMDHENMFWYRQDPGLGLRLIYFSYDVKMKEKGDIPEGYSVSREKKERFSLILESASTNQTSMYLCASSTGSTDTQYFGPGTRLTVL.

This clonotype was seen a handful of times. The rearrangement uses TRBV4-2 and TRBJ2-1, with 11 nucleotides matching TRBD2. Germline V gene data show CDR1 as LGHNA and CDR2 as YNFKEQ. The V segment lost 1 base and the J segment 2 bases; nucleotides outside the gene matches: 1. The CDR3 is 16 amino acids. CDR3 DNA: TGTGCCAGCAGCCAAGGGACTAGCGGGCCCTACAATGAGCAGTTCTTC. This translates into CASSQGTSGPYNEQFF.

Regarding this clonotype: A read error may be the cause here, since a much bigger clone is one base away. This chain uses TRBV14 with TRBJ2-3; 8 bases fit TRBD1. Germline assignment: CDR1 SGHDN and CDR2 FVKESK. The CDR3 is made up of 18 amino acids. Germline trimming cut 0 bases from V and 6 bases from J; bases unmatched to any gene: 14. CDR3 nucleotide sequence: TGTGCCAGCAGCCAAGATCCCGACAGGGGCCGATATAACGATACGCAGTATTTT. The encoded protein is CASSQDPDRGRYNDTQYF.

V gene TRBV12-3 or TRBV12-4 combines with J gene TRBJ2-7; 7 nucleotides match TRBD1. J gave up 7 bases and V 6 bases, and 9 bases lay outside the gene matches. The CDR3 loop spans 13 amino acids. The CDR3 nucleotides read TGTGCCAGCAGCTCACCGACAGGGTTTGAGCAGTACTTC. As protein: CASSSPTGFEQYF.

The chain couples TRBV20-1 to TRBJ2-1; the match to TRBD2 covers 12 bases. J lost 0 bases, V lost 3 bases, and 12 bases had no gene match. CDR1 and CDR2 from the germline V gene are DFQATT and SNEGSKA (reference sequence). The CDR3 extends over 19 amino acids. Here the CDR3 DNA reads TGCAGTGCTAGGCTTGCGGGGCTAGCGGGAGGGAGCTCCTACAATGAGCAGTTCTTC. This sequence encodes CSARLAGLAGGSSYNEQFF.

This sequence joins TRBV25-1 and TRBJ1-5; D gene ambiguous. Trimming took off 2 bases at V and 1 base at J, with 12 bases between the two ends. Germline CDR1 MGHDK, CDR2 SYGVNS. This CDR3 contains 16 residues. Written as DNA, the CDR3 is TGTGCCAGCAGTGAAAACGGGGAGACAAGCAATCAGCCCCAGCATTTT. It codes for CASSENGETSNQPQHF.

This clonotype has ten or more counts. The chain recombines TRBV10-1 with TRBJ1-6, with 9 positions matching TRBD1. V lost 4 bases to trimming and J lost 9 bases; unmatched junction nucleotides: 4. CDR1 WNHNN and CDR2 SYGVQD come from the germline V gene (reference sequence). This CDR3 region has 14 residues. In DNA, the CDR3 is TGCGCCAGCAGTGGAGGGACAGGGACTTCACCCCTCCACTTT. Translating gives CASSGGTGTSPLHF.

Only a few counts were recorded for this clonotype. This chain joins TRBV2 and TRBJ2-4, with D perhaps assigned TRBD1 or TRBD2 (6 bases each). The CDR3 contains 14 residues. V gave up 7 bases and J gave up 6 bases, with 16 bases separating them. Germline V lookup: CDR1 SNHLY, CDR2 FYNNEI. The CDR3 DNA is TGTGCCAGCATCTGGGTAGGGGGGCGAAACATTCAGTACTTC. It is translated as CASIWVGGRNIQYF.

As concerns this clonotype: A much more abundant neighbour one base away suggests this may be a read error. V usage is TRBV10-1 and J usage is TRBJ2-5; perhaps TRBD2 as D (6 bases). In germline, CDR1 is WNHNN, CDR2 SYGVQD (reference sequence). The CDR3 covers 13 residues. V lost 2 bases, J lost 7 bases, and 11 bases lay in between. The DNA for the CDR3 is TGCGCCAGCAGTGAGACGGGGGTGGCGACCCAGTACTTC. Encoded protein: CASSETGVATQYF.

This clonotype was found many times. This chain links TRBV9 with TRBJ2-2; D is unclear. Trimming removed 3 bases at V and 0 bases at J, with 15 bases between. The CDR3 spans 17 residues. Per the germline V gene, CDR1 is SGDLS and CDR2 is YYNGEE. This CDR3 reads CASSGSRHRPNTGELFF. CDR3 coding DNA: TGTGCCAGCAGCGGTAGTCGACACCGACCGAACACCGGGGAGCTGTTTTTT.

In this sample, this clonotype turned up a few times. The chain joins TRBV29-1 to TRBJ2-5; D possibly corresponds to TRBD1 (5 bases). CDR1 and CDR2 (germline): SQVTM, ANQGSEA. With 0 bases removed from V and 5 bases from J, the gap between germline ends came to 13 bases. The CDR3 loop spans 14 amino acids. The CDR3 protein is CSVEEARPGETQYF. In nucleotides, the CDR3 is TGCAGCGTTGAAGAGGCGCGTCCAGGGGAGACCCAGTACTTC.

In its sample, this clonotype was seen a few times. The chain joins TRBV11-2 to TRBJ1-4, with 7 positions matching TRBD1. V shed 1 base, J shed 7 bases, and the junction held 6 bases outside the gene matches. This CDR3 region has 15 residues. CDR1 and CDR2 from the germline V gene are SGHAT and FQNNGV. CDR3 amino acids: CASSLGPTGSEKLFF. The DNA for the CDR3 is TGTGCCAGCAGCTTAGGTCCGACAGGGAGTGAAAAACTGTTTTTT.

The rearrangement uses TRBV3-1 and TRBJ1-5, with D possibly matching TRBD1 (5 bases). V gave up 1 base and J gave up 7 bases, with 11 bases separating them. Germline loops: CDR1 LGHDT, CDR2 YNNKEL (reference sequence). There are 14 residues in the CDR3. The CDR3: CASSQGGDPQPQHF. CDR3 DNA: TGTGCCAGCAGCCAAGGGGGGGATCCCCAGCCCCAGCATTTT.

In this sample, this clonotype turned up a few times. The CDR3 protein is CASSMGRSPQHF. The CDR3 nucleotides are TGTGCCAGTAGTATGGGTCGTTCGCCCCAGCATTTT. This chain links TRBV19 with TRBJ1-5; D remains ambiguous. V was pared by 3 bases and J by 9 bases, with 9 bases between. The CDR3 covers 12 residues. Germline V gene lookup returns CDR1 LNHDA and CDR2 SQIVND (reference sequence).

This chain uses TRBV20-1 with TRBJ2-2, with D uncertain. Trimming pared 1 base from V and 7 bases from J, leaving 13 bases between. The length of the CDR3 is 14 residues. Germline assignment: CDR1 DFQATT and CDR2 SNEGSKA (reference sequence). The CDR3 loop reads CSARVGRVIGELFF. The DNA for the CDR3 is TGCAGTGCTAGAGTGGGTAGGGTCATCGGGGAGCTGTTTTTT.

V and J are TRBV7-9 and TRBJ2-2; 10 positions match TRBD2. Germline trimming cut 11 bases from V and 2 bases from J; bases unmatched to any gene: 8. The CDR3 covers 15 residues. CDR1 SEHNR and CDR2 FQNEAQ come from the germline V gene (reference sequence). The CDR3 DNA sequence: TGTGCCCGAGGTGCTAGCGGGAGAAACACCGGGGAGCTGTTTTTT. This gives the protein CARGASGRNTGELFF. The entire variable domain, with the rest obtained from reference TRBV7-9 and TRBJ2-2, is as follows: DTGVSQNPRHKITKRGQNVTFRCDPISEHNRLYWYRQTLGQGPEFLTYFQNEAQLEKSRLLSDRFSAERPKGSFSTLEIQRTEQGDSAMYLCARGASGRNTGELFFGEGSRLTVL.

This clonotype was seen at least ten times. V usage is TRBV19 and J usage is TRBJ2-7, with TRBD1 identical over 12 bases. The CDR3 loop spans 16 amino acids. Germline CDR1 LNHDA, CDR2 SQIVND (reference sequence). The trim removed 3 bases at V and 5 bases at J, leaving 8 bases unmatched. The CDR3 nucleotides read TGTGCCAGTAGTATCGGGGCTGGGACAGGGGGCGACGAGCAGTACTTC. This translates into CASSIGAGTGGDEQYF.

This clonotype was counted at least ten times. The chain is built from TRBV12-3 or TRBV12-4 and TRBJ1-4, with 8 positions matching TRBD1. This CDR3 is built from 14 residues. J was trimmed by 5 bases and V by 5 bases; bases with no gene match: 4. This CDR3 is CASSRTGRNEKLFF. In DNA form, the CDR3 reads TGTGCCAGCAGTCGGACAGGGCGGAATGAAAAACTGTTTTTT.

This clonotype has just a few counts. V and J are TRBV19 and TRBJ2-2, with a weak D call TRBD2 (6 bases). This CDR3 comprises 14 residues. Germline V gene lookup returns CDR1 LNHDA and CDR2 SQIVND (reference sequence). V lost 11 bases and J 5 bases, leaving 18 bases between the germline ends. CDR3 sequence: CAPDAEGNTGELFF. The CDR3 DNA sequence: TGTGCCCCAGATGCGGAGGGAAATACCGGGGAGCTGTTTTTT.

CDR3 sequence: CASSSLKGIGVEAFF. The DNA of the CDR3 is TGTGCCAGCAGCTCTCTGAAGGGGATCGGGGTTGAAGCTTTCTTT. The V call is TRBV11-2, the J call TRBJ1-1; D is perhaps TRBD1 (5 bases). Trimming stripped 4 bases from V and 7 bases from J, with 19 bases between. The CDR3 sequence is 15 residues long. Germline CDR1 and CDR2: SGHAT and FQNNGV.

At least ten counts were recorded for this clonotype. The chain recombines TRBV11-2 with TRBJ2-1; 10 bases line up with TRBD2. The CDR3 loop spans 15 amino acids. The V and J ends lost 6 bases and 4 bases, in that order; junction bases with no gene match: 6. Germline values: CDR1 SGHAT, CDR2 FQNNGV. The CDR3 DNA is TGTGCCAGCAGGTCACTAGCGGGATCTTACAATGAGCAGTTCTTC. This codes for CASRSLAGSYNEQFF.

This clonotype was recorded once. V gene TRBV28 combines with J gene TRBJ2-2; D is unclear. The germline gives CDR1 MDHEN, CDR2 SYDVKM. CDR3 size: 16 residues. The V and J ends lost 4 bases and 3 bases respectively, with 15 bases between them. The CDR3 reads CASSYLEFMDTGELFF. DNA of the CDR3: TGTGCCAGCAGTTACTTAGAGTTTATGGACACCGGGGAGCTGTTTTTT.

Comments on this clonotype: A much more abundant neighbour one base away suggests this may be a read error. The V call is TRBV5-5, the J call TRBJ2-1; 7 bases are a match to TRBD1. Germline CDR1 is SGHKS and CDR2 is YYEKEE (reference sequence). The CDR3 is 19 amino acids. The CDR3 DNA follows: TGTGCCAGCAGCTTTCCGACAGGGAAGAACGTGTGGTCCTACAATGAGCAGCTCTTC. Encoded protein: CASSFPTGKNVWSYNEQLF.

The chain employs TRBV10-2 and TRBJ1-5, with 11 bases fitting TRBD1. J was trimmed by 7 bases and V by 3 bases; bases with no gene match: 8. The CDR3 has 16 residues. Per germline, CDR1 WSHSY and CDR2 SAAADI. In nucleotides, the CDR3 is TGCGCCAGCAGTGATTCCGGGACAGGGGGGCGCCAGCCCCAGCATTTT. Amino acids: CASSDSGTGGRQPQHF.